This TCR beta chain was found in a study of cytomegalovirus exposure and HLA in healthy donors. Details on this clone: Its target is unknown.

V gave up 1 base and J gave up 7 bases; unmatched junction bases: 5. Germline loops: CDR1 SEHNR, CDR2 FQNEAQ (reference sequence). The CDR3 extends over 14 amino acids. Primers included in the PCR were 60 Vbeta and 13 Jbeta primers. Generated by immunoSEQ multiplex PCR, the TCRdb table keeps only in-frame clones and is missing some. The sample shows roughly 140,000 clones, roughly 70% of them seen only once. The study, taken as a whole, reports: In most subjects, TCR beta sequences reportedly gave accurate predictions of HLA-A and HLA-B alleles.

The chain is built from TRBV7-9 and TRBJ2-7; TRBD1 agrees at 9 bases. The sequenced material came from PBMCs. This receptor was identified in a man between 60 and 75 years old in good health and CMV-seronegative. The CDR3, as DNA: TGTGCCAGCAGCTTAGGACAGGGGGATCGGGAGCAGTACTTC. Its protein is CASSLGQGDREQYF.